The rows below give T cell receptor beta chains drawn from one sample of a study of blood T cell repertoires in COVID-19. TCRdb keeps only in-frame clones here, not all; method: immunoSEQ multiplex PCR. The table shows fewer than 500,000 clones, with around 90% occurring only once. Input material: PBMCs or T cells enriched from blood (not recorded which). The receptors come from a woman aged 18-29 years who had recovered from COVID-19. Each CDR3 is given with its conserved first and last residue.

TRBJ1-1	TRBV7-3	CASSPAGGPVEAFF
TRBJ1-3	TRBV2	CASSPRRDRGPGNTIYF
TRBJ1-3	TRBV5-4	CASSLDPGSGGNTIYF
TRBJ1-2	TRBV7-8	CASSRTGGGGYTF
TRBJ1-6	TRBV10-2	CASSEHPGAGSRTPLHF
TRBJ1-1	TRBV7-9	CASSPGTGARTEAFF
TRBJ1-1	TRBV19	CASSIDRNTEAFF
TRBJ2-1	TRBV24-1	CATSDDLAGSYNEQFF
TRBJ2-7	TRBV11-2	CASSHGRDTYYEQYF
TRBJ1-4	TRBV2	CASSRDRGDEKLFF
TRBJ1-6	TRBV3-1/TRBV3-2	CASSNYPVSIVSYNSPLHF
TRBJ1-1	TRBV9	CASSTGKSPPVKLSF
TRBJ1-5	TRBV5-6	CASSLDTQGAYQPQHF
TRBJ1-1	TRBV19	CASSARTMNTEAFF
TRBJ2-3	TRBV4-2	CASSQVDGGLAGATDTQYF
TRBJ1-4	TRBV7-9	CASTLTIGGTEKLFF
TRBJ1-6	TRBV11-2	CASSLGANSPLHF
TRBJ2-7	TRBV24-1	CATSNPADSYEQYF
TRBJ2-5	TRBV7-2	CASSLLLAGGRETQYF
TRBJ1-1	TRBV9	CASSVVGQETTEAFF
TRBJ1-3	TRBV18	CASSPGQGENTIYF
TRBJ2-1	TRBV29-1	CSVDSGGPYNEQFF
TRBJ2-1	TRBV29-1	CSVLGLAGGSSYNEQFF
TRBJ2-3	TRBV7-2	CASSLEASGGITDTQYF